This TCR beta chain appears in the sequencing data of a study of beta chain features in type 1 diabetes. Study observations and caveats: HLA influence on TCRB rearrangement stayed unresolved here. All four CD4+ subsets of Type 1 diabetes patients contained TCRB CDR3s that were moderately but significantly shorter. The VDJ junctions of type 1 diabetes patients carried fewer insertions and more deletions. For patients, the naive, central memory and Treg TCRB repertoires appeared more alike than for healthy donors.

Every isolated RNA sample was fully reverse transcribed, so sequencing captured expressed TCRB transcripts. The repertoire was sequenced with immunoSEQ multiplex PCR; TCRdb's copy has only in-frame clones and lacks some. The sample contains 240,000 or so clones, roughly 70% of which appear only once. Points on this clone: Its target is not known.

The clonotype was recovered from a man aged 30 to 39 in good health. The sample taken for sequencing was naive CD4+ T cells from blood.

CDR3 bases: TGTGCCTGGGCGAGGGTAGCGGAGGGTGAGCAGTTCTTC. Encoded protein: CAWARVAEGEQFF. This chain joins TRBV30 and TRBJ2-1, with D possibly TRBD2 on 6 matching bases. V lost 5 bases and J lost 9, with 17 bases in between. Germline CDR1 GTSNPN, CDR2 SVGIG (reference sequence). The CDR3 totals 13 residues.